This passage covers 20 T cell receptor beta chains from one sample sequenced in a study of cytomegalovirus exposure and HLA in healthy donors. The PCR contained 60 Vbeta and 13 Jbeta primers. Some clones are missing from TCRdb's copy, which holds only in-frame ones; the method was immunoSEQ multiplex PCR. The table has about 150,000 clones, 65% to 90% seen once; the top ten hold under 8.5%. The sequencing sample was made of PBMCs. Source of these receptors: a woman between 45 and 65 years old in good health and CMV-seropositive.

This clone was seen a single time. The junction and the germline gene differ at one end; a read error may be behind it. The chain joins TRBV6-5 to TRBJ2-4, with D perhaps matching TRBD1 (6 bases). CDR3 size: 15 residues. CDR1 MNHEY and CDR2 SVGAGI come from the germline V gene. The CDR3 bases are TGTACCAGCAGATCCAACACTCCAGGGGAAGCGTTACAGTACTTC. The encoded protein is CTSRSNTPGEALQYF.

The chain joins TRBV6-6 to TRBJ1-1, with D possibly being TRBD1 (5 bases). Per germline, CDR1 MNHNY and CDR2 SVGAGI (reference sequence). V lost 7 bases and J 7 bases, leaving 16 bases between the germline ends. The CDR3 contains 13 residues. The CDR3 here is CASTSRGVGEAFF. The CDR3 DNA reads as TGTGCCAGCACCTCTAGGGGTGTCGGTGAAGCTTTCTTT.

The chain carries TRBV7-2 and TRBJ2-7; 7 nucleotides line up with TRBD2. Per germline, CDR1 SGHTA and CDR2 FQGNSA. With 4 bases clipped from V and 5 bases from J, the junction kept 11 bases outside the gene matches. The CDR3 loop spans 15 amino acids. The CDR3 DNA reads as TGTGCCAGCAGCTCAAGCCTTAAGCGGGGCCACGAGCAGTACTTC. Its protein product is CASSSSLKRGHEQYF. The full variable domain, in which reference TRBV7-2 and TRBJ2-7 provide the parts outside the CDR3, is GAGVSQSPSNKVTEKGKDVELRCDPISGHTALYWYRQSLGQGLEFLIYFQGNSAPDKSGLPSDRFSAERTGGSVSTLTIQRTQQEDSAVYLCASSSSLKRGHEQYFGPGTRLTVT.

CDR3 residues: CASSLSGWYEQYF. Written as DNA, the CDR3 is TGTGCCAGCAGCTTGTCGGGGTGGTACGAGCAGTACTTC. The chain links TRBV5-4 to TRBJ2-7; perhaps TRBD2 as D (5 bases). The CDR3 contains 13 residues. CDR1 and CDR2 from the germline V gene are SGHNT and YYREEE (reference sequence). V lost 1 base to trimming and J lost 4 bases, with 9 bases between them. Full variable domain (missing parts from reference TRBV5-4 and TRBJ2-7): ETGVTQSPTHLIKTRGQQVTLRCSSQSGHNTVSWYQQALGQGPQFIFQYYREEENGRGNFPPRFSGLQFPNYSSELNVNALELDDSALYLCASSLSGWYEQYFGPGTRLTVT.

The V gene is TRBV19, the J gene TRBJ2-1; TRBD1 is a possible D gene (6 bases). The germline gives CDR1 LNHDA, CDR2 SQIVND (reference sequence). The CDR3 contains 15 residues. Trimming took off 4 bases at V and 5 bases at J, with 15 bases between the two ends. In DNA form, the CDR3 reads TGTGCCAGTAGTACCCTCAGAGGGGGTAACAATGAGCAGTTCTTC. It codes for CASSTLRGGNNEQFF. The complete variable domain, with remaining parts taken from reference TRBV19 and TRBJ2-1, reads DGGITQSPKYLFRKEGQNVTLSCEQNLNHDAMYWYRQDPGQGLRLIYYSQIVNDFQKGDIAEGYSVSREKKESFPLTVTSAQKNPTAFYLCASSTLRGGNNEQFFGPGTRLTVL.

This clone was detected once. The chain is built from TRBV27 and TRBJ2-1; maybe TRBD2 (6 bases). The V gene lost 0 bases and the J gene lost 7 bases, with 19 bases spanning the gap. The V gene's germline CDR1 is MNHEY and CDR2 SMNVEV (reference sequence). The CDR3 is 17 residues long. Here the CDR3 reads CASSLSITTRGLNEQFF. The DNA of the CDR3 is TGTGCCAGCAGTTTATCGATAACGACTAGAGGTCTAAATGAGCAGTTCTTC.

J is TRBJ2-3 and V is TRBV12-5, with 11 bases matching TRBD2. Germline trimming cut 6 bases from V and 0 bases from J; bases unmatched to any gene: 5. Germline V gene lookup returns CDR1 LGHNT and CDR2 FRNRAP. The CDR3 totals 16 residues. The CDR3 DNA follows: TGTGCTAGTGGCACCGGGACTAGCGGAAGCACAGATACGCAGTATTTT. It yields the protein CASGTGTSGSTDTQYF.

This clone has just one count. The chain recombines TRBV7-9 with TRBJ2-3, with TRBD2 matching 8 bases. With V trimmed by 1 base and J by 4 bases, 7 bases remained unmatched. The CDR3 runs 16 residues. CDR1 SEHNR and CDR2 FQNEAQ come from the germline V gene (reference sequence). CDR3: CASSLGVGGGPDTQYF. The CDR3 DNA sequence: TGTGCCAGCAGCTTAGGGGTTGGCGGGGGGCCAGATACGCAGTATTTT.

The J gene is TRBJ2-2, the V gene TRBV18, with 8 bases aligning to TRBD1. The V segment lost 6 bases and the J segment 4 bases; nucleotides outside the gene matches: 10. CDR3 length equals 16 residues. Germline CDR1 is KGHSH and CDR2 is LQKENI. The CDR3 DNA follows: TGTGCCAGCTCCCCCGGACAGGGACGGATCACCGGGGAGCTGTTTTTT. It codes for CASSPGQGRITGELFF.

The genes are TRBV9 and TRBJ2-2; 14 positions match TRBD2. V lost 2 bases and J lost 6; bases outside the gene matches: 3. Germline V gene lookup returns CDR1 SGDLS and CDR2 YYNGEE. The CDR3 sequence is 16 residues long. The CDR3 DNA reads TGTGCCAGCAGCGTGACTAGCGGGGGGGCCCCCGGGGAGCTGTTTTTT. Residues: CASSVTSGGAPGELFF.

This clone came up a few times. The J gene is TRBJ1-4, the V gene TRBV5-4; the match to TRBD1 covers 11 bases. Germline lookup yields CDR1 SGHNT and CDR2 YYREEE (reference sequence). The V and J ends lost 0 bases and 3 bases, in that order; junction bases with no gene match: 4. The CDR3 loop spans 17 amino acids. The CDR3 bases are TGTGCCAGCAGCTTGGTTGGACAGGGGGCTTCTAATGAAAAACTGTTTTTT. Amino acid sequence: CASSLVGQGASNEKLFF.

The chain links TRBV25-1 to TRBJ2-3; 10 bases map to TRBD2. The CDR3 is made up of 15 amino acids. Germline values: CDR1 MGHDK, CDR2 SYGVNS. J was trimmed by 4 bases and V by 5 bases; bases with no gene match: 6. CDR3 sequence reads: CASSRGSGGSDTQYF. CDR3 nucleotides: TGTGCCAGCAGTCGTGGTAGCGGGGGGTCAGATACGCAGTATTTT.

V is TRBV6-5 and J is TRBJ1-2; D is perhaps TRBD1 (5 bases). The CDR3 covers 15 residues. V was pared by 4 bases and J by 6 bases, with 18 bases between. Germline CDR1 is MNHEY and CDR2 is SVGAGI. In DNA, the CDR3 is TGTGCCAGCAGTTCTCGCAGGGTACATGTGAATGGCTACACCTTC. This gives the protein CASSSRRVHVNGYTF.

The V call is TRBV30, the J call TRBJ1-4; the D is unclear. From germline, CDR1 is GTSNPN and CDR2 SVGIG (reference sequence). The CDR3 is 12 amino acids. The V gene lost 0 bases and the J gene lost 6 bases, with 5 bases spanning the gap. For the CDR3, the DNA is TGTGCCTGGAGTGTACTCCATGAAAAACTGTTTTTT. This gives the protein CAWSVLHEKLFF.

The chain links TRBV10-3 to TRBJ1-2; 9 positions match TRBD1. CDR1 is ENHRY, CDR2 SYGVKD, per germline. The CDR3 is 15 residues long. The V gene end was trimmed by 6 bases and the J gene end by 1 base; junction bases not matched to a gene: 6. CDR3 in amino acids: CAIRGQGEGNYGYTF. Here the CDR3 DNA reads TGTGCCATCAGGGGACAGGGTGAGGGTAACTATGGCTACACCTTC.

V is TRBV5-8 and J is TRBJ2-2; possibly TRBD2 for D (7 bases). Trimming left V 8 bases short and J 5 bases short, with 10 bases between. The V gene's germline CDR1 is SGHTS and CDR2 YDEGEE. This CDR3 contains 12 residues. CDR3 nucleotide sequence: TGTGCCAGAGAGGGGGGGACCGGGGAGCTGTTTTTT. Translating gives CAREGGTGELFF.

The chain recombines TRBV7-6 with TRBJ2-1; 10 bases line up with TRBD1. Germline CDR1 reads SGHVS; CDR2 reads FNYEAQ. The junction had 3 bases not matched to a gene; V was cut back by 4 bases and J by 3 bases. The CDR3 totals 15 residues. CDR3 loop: CASSSGTGVYNEQFF. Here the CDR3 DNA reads TGTGCCAGCAGCTCCGGGACAGGGGTCTACAATGAGCAGTTCTTC.

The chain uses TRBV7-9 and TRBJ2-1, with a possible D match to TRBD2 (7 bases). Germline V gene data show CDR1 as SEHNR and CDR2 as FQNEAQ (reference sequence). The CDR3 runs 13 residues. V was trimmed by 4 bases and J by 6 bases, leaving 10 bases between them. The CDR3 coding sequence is TGTGCCAGCAGCTCGGGGGGCCTCAATGAGCAGTTCTTC. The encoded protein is CASSSGGLNEQFF.

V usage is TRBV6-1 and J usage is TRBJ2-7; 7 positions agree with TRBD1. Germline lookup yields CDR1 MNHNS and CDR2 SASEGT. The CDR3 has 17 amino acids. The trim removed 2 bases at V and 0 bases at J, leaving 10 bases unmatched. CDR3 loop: CASSEIVGQTDSYEQYF. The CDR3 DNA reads TGTGCCAGCAGTGAAATCGTGGGACAGACCGACTCCTACGAGCAGTACTTC.

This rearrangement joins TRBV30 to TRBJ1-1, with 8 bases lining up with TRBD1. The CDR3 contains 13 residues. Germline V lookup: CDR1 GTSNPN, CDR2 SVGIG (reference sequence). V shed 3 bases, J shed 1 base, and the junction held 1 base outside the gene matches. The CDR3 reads CAWSGQGNTEAFF. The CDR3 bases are TGTGCCTGGAGCGGACAGGGGAACACTGAAGCTTTCTTT. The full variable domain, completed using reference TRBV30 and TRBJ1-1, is SQTIHQWPATLVQPVGSPLSLECTVEGTSNPNLYWYRQAAGRGLQLLFYSVGIGQISSEVPQNLSASRPQDRQFILSSKKLLLSDSGFYLCAWSGQGNTEAFFGQGTRLTVV.